This T cell receptor beta chain derives from a study of blood T cell repertoires in COVID-19 (dated by TCRdb to the early 2020s). In the study overall: The collaborator samples originated in the United States, Italy and Spain and spanned the acute and convalescent phases of COVID-19. Sample metadata almost always included a de-identified subject ID, COVID-19 status, age in years and sex. Where available, HLA class I and class II types were taken from metadata supplied by the sample provider and were not determined by assay-based typing. The prospective study material was composed of cDNA or gDNA derived from T cells, B-cell-depleted T cells, or PBMCs. The samples were drawn from two sources: the first 160 participants of the ongoing ImmuneRACE study, and about 1,300 subjects contributed by 6 global collaborators. Subjects who had been exposed to COVID-19, were actively infected with it, or had recovered from it provided the deeply sampled blood TCRbeta repertoires that made up the dataset. The repertoires were released in a freely available public database meant as a resource for research on the immune response to SARS-CoV-2.

TCRbeta CDR3 regions were amplified from genomic DNA using the immunoSEQ Assay, a bias-controlled multiplex PCR. Under the source paper's analysis protocol: Nucleated cell counts per sample were estimated from amplification of reference gene primers within the assay. Sequence reads were collapsed and filtered to measure the absolute abundance of every unique TCRbeta CDR3 rearrangement. For each sample, productive Simpson clonality was calculated as the square root of Simpson's diversity index across productive rearrangements. Sourced from immuneACCESS, this table was stored by TCRdb with only in-frame sequences that have V and J called. A share of the clones is absent; for the studies checked, an unresolved V gene accounts for under half, and the remainder has no known explanation. Clone size and V and J calls were adopted from that table, with D and trimming inferred from the DNA. This sample is represented by about 260,000 clones; more than 85% of them were singletons. The ten most abundant clones make up less than 3.5% of the sample.

What the authors observed across the whole study: The amount of clinical and demographic metadata varied by source and participant and was provided uncurated.

Concerning this clone itself: What this receptor recognizes is not known. No clone much larger than this one lies a single base away; base qualities are absent.

Inclusive of the bounding cysteine and phenylalanine, the CDR3 is 13 residues long. CDR3 DNA is the only sequence kept; it has 39 bases, read in frame from the first base. At the junction V is shortened by 5 bases and J by 2 bases, with 10 bases in between. Looking up the germline V gene yields CDR1 WSHSY and CDR2 SAAADI. In the prospective study, participants were about 18 to 95 years old, resided in fewer than 25 geographic areas of the United States, and were enrolled through a virtual design. In the prospective study, participants were assigned to cohorts based on the clinical history participants reported in a screening survey and a study questionnaire. Exposed participants were defined as having been in contact with someone with a PCR-confirmed or clinician-diagnosed COVID-19 case within 2 weeks of study entry. In the prospective study, whole blood, serum and a nasopharyngeal or oropharyngeal swab were collected from each participant by mobile phlebotomists. Prospective study participants could optionally give additional blood draws and questionnaires over a 2-month period. Blood samples from the prospective study were shipped frozen or at room temperature prior to DNA extraction.

Sequenced: PBMCs or T cells enriched from blood (not recorded which). The V gene is TRBV10-2 and the J gene is TRBJ2-7; perhaps TRBD1 is the D gene, with 6 bases matching. The clonotype originates from a middle-aged man who had been exposed to COVID-19. CDR3 protein: CASSHGQTYEQYF. The DNA sequence is given as TGCGCCAGCAGTCACGGACAGACCTACGAGCAGTACTTC.